Reported below is one T cell receptor (beta chain). Antigen specificity is unknown. Treg sorting used a CD4+CD25+CD127-/low gate. Constant-region reverse primers amplified full-length variable regions, followed by semi-nested Nested Universal Primer A PCR. Each CDR3 protein is one row after TCRdb ran MiXCR on the 5' RACE reads. The table shows 8,500 to 13,000 distinct CDR3 sequences, with about 15% occurring only once. Findings of the study overall: Tumor Tregs overlapped most with tumor, then blood, naive CD4+ cells. Tumor memory CD4+ T cell TCR gene usage clustered with blood and lymph node memory CD4+ cells and lymph node naive CD4+ cells. Whole repertoires were not studied in the larger cohort, only one V-J beta rearrangement.

This receptor was obtained from a female donor with breast cancer. Sequencing used Tregs sorted from a lymph node.

CDR3: CSVKESGRNYGYTF. The CDR3 DNA follows: TGCAGCGTCAAAGAATCAGGGCGGAACTATGGCTACACCTTC. The chain links TRBV29-1 to TRBJ1-2; D is perhaps TRBD1 (5 bases). The CDR3 extends over 14 amino acids. Germline lookup yields CDR1 SQVTM and CDR2 ANQGSEA. V lost 6 bases, J lost 2 bases, and 16 bases lay in between.